This TCR beta chain comes out of a study of blood T cells in healthy people across ages. Next came a second PCR, run for roughly 6 to 11 cycles, which used a sample-barcoded 5' primer along with a J-beta primer mix. CDR3-containing paired-end reads numbering at least 2.5 million came from each sample. A single record per CDR3 protein comes from TCRdb applying MiXCR to the 5' RACE reads. The sample holds under 2 million distinct CDR3 sequences, about 31% seen once. The CDR3 is made up of 15 amino acids. Per the germline V gene, CDR1 is SGDLS and CDR2 is YYNGEE. Notes on this clonotype: Its antigen is still unknown. A junction end diverges from the germline sequence, so it may reflect a read error.

Study-level findings and limits: The lack of PBMC sorting stopped any conclusive naive versus antigen-experienced comparison. While age rose, TCR beta diversity per million T cells dropped in a roughly linear way.

It was ten milliliters of peripheral blood that were drawn from each donor. The sequenced sample consisted of blood. V is TRBV9 and J is TRBJ2-7; D not certain. This receptor was identified in a woman in her twenties or thirties in good health. CDR3 DNA: TGTACCAGCAGCGTAGCTGAAGAAGGTGCCTACGAGCAGTACTTC. It translates to CTSSVAEEGAYEQYF.